The entry that follows covers one T cell receptor beta chain sequence. Antigen specificity is unknown. This sample is drawn from a study of shared clonotypes between healthy human individuals. Whole-study findings and limits: The study found lower generation probabilities in non-shared clonotypes than in those shared by all four donors. Naive CD4 clonotype sharing across a handful of donors was about 5%.

Some clones are missing from TCRdb's copy, which holds only in-frame ones; the method was immunoSEQ multiplex PCR. The top ten hold 1% to 1.5% of the sample, which has roughly 2,000,000 clones, approximately 94% seen once. This CDR3 contains 14 residues. Germline CDR1 is LGHNA and CDR2 is YSLEER. Between the trimmed V and J ends, which lost 0 bases and 2 bases, there was a span of 8 bases. The naive CD8 population came from CD45RO-negative cells selected for CCR7, without terminally differentiated effector memory CD45RA+ cells. The sample consisted of naive CD8+ T cells sorted from blood. The sequence derives from a man between 18 and 29 years old in good health. The chain is built from TRBV4-3 and TRBJ2-7; unclear D gene. Here the CDR3 reads CASSQDSGPYEQYF. CDR3 nucleotides: TGCGCCAGCAGCCAAGATTCAGGTCCCTACGAGCAGTACTTC.